This T cell receptor (beta chain) originates from a study of blood T cell repertoires in COVID-19. About the study: PBMCs, B-cell-depleted T cells, or T cells were the source of the cDNA or gDNA that made up the material.

The CDR3 consists of 12 residues. Trimming pared 7 bases from V and 9 bases from J, leaving 13 bases between. Grouping used clinical history reported by participants in a survey and questionnaire. The protocol was immunoSEQ multiplex PCR, while the TCRdb copy is restricted to in-frame clones and leaves out a portion. The sample lists 200,000 to 250,000 clones, approximately 88% occurring once. The chain links TRBV12-3 or TRBV12-4 to TRBJ2-1, with a possible D match to TRBD2 (6 bases). This TCR was sampled from a woman aged 25 to 39 who had been exposed to COVID-19. Source material: PBMCs or T cells enriched from blood (not recorded which). The DNA for the CDR3 is TGTGCCAGCAAAAGGCGGGAAGTTGAGCAGTTCTTC. As protein: CASKRREVEQFF.